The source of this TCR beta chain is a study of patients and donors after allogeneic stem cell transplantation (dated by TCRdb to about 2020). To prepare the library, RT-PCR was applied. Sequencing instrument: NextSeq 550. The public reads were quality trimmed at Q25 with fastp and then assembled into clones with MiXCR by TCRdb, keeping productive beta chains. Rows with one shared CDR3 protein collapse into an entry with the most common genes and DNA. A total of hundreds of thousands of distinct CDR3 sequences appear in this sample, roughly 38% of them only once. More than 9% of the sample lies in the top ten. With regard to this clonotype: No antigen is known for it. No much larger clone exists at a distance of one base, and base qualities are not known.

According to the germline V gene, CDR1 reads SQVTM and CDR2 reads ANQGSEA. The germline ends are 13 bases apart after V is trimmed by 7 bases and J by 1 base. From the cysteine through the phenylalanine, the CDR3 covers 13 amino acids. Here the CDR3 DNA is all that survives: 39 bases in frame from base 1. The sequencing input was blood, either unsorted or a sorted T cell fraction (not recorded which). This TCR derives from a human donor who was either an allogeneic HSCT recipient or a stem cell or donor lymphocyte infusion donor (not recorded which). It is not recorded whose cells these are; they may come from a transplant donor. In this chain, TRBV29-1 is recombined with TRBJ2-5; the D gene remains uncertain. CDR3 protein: CSAVTGSQETQYF. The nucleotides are TGCAGCGCCGTGACCGGCAGCCAAGAGACCCAGTACTTC. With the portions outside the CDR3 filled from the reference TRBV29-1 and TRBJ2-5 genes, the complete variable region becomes SAVISQKPSRDICQRGTSLTIQCQVDSQVTMMFWYRQQPGQSLTLIATANQGSEATYESGFVIDKFPISRPNLTFSTLTVSNMSPEDSSIYLCSAVTGSQETQYFGPGTRLLVL.